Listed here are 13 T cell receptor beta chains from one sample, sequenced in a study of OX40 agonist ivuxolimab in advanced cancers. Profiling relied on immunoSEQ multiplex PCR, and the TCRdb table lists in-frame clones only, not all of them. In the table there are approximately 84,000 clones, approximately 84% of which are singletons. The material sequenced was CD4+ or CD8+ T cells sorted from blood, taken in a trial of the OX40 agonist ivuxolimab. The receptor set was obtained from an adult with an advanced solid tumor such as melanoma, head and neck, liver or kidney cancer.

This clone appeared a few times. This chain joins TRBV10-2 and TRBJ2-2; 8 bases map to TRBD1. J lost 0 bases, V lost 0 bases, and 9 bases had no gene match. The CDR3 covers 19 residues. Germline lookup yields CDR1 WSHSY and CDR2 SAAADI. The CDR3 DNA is TGCGCCAGCAGTGAGTCGTGGGCAGGGGGCGGCACGAACACCGGGGAGCTGTTTTTT. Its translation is CASSESWAGGGTNTGELFF.

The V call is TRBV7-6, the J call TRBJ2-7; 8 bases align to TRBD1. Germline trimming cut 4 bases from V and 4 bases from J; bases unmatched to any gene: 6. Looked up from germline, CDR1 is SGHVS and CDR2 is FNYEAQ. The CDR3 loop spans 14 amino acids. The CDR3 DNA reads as TGTGCCAGCAGCTCCGGACAGGGAAAGTACGAGCAGTACTTC. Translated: CASSSGQGKYEQYF. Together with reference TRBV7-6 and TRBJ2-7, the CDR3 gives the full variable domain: GAGVSQSPRYKVTKRGQDVALRCDPISGHVSLYWYRQALGQGPEFLTYFNYEAQQDKSGLPNDRFSAERPEGSISTLTIQRTEQRDSAMYRCASSSGQGKYEQYFGPGTRLTVT.

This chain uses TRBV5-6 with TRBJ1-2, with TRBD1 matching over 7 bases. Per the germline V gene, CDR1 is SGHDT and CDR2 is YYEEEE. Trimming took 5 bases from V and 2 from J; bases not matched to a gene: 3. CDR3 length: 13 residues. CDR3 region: CASRSGQNYGYTF. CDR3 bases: TGTGCCAGCAGATCGGGACAGAACTATGGCTACACCTTC.

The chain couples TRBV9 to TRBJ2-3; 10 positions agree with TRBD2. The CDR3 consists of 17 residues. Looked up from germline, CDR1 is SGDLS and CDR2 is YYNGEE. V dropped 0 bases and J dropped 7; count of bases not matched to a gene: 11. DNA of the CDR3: TGTGCCAGCAGCGTAGGATCGACAGCGGGGGGGCTTAATACGCAGTATTTT. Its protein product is CASSVGSTAGGLNTQYF.

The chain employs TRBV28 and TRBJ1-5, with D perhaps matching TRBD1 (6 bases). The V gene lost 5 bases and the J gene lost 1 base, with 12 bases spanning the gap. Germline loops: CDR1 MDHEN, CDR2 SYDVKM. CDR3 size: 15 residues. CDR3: CASSEQGGSNQPQHF. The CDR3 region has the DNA TGTGCCAGCAGTGAACAGGGTGGGAGCAATCAGCCCCAGCATTTT.

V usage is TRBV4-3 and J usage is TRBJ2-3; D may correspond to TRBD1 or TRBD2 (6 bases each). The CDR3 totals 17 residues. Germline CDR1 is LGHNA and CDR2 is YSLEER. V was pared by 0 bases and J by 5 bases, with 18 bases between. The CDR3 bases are TGCGCCAGCAGCCAAGAAGTTGGGGGGCGGGCAGGAGATACGCAGTATTTT. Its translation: CASSQEVGGRAGDTQYF.

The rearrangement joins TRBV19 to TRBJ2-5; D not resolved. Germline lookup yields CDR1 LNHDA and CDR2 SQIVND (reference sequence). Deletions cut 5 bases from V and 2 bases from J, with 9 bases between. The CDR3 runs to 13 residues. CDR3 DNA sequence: TGTGCCAGTAGTTTGTCGCAGCAAGAGACCCAGTACTTC. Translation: CASSLSQQETQYF.

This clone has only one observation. The CDR3 loop reads CASGLVPANSYNSPLHF. The CDR3 coding sequence is TGTGCTAGTGGTTTGGTACCCGCGAACTCCTATAATTCACCCCTCCACTTT. The chain employs TRBV12-5 and TRBJ1-6, with D hard to call. The CDR3 length is 17 residues. The V end lost 0 bases, the J end lost 0 bases, and 9 bases lay between the germline ends. Germline-derived CDR1 and CDR2 are LGHNT and FRNRAP.

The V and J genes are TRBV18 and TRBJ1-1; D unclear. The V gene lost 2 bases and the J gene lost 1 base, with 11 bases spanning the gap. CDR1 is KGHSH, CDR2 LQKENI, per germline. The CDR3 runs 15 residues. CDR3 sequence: CASSPTRERNTEAFF. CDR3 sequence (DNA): TGTGCCAGCTCACCAACGAGGGAGAGGAACACTGAAGCTTTCTTT.

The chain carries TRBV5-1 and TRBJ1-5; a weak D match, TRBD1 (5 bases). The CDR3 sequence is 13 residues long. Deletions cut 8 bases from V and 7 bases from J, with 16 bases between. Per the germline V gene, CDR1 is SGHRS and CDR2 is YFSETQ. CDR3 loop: CASRRGEEQPQHF. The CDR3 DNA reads TGCGCCAGTCGGCGGGGCGAGGAGCAGCCCCAGCATTTT.

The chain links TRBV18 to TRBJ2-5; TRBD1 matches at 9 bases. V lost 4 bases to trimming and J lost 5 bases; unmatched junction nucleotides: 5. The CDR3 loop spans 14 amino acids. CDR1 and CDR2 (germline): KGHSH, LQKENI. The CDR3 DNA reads TGTGCCAGCTCACGGGGACAGGGCGGCGAGACCCAGTACTTC. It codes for CASSRGQGGETQYF.

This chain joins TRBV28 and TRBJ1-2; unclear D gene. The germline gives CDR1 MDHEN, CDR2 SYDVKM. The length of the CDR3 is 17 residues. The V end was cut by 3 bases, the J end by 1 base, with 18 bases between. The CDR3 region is CASSFLRPHNNNYGYTF. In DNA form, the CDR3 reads TGTGCCAGCAGTTTCTTGAGGCCCCACAATAATAACTATGGCTACACCTTC.

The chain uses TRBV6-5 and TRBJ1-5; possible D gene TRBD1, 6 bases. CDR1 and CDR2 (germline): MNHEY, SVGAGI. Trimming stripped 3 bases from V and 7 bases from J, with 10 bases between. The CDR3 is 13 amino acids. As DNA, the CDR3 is TGTGCCAGCAGTTATCAGGGGAGGCAGCCCCAGCATTTT. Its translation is CASSYQGRQPQHF.